This T cell receptor beta chain was captured in a study of T cell responses to AZD1222 COVID-19 vaccine. General observations from the study: Most donors were white British and more were female, and clonal diversity was possibly underestimated. Recipients of AZD1222 seropositive at baseline numbered only 6 or 7. Among vaccine-associated CD4 TCRs, coverage spanned spike, with dominance at 160-218 and 743-854.

Regarding this clone: The antigen is undetermined.

Germline V lookup: CDR1 MNHEY, CDR2 SVGEGT. The length of the CDR3 is 14 residues. V lost 6 bases and J lost 7, with 18 bases in between. Generated by immunoSEQ multiplex PCR, the TCRdb table keeps only in-frame clones and is missing some. The sample records around 100,000 clones, over 80% being singletons. The sample consisted of peripheral blood, taken on day 0 of AZD1222 vaccination. The V gene is TRBV6-2 or TRBV6-3, the J gene TRBJ1-2; the D gene is possibly TRBD1 (5 bases). The origin of this receptor is an adult in good health. Here the CDR3 DNA reads TGTGCCAGCAGCCCGACAGAGGAAGGTTCTGGCTACACCTTC. Its translation is CASSPTEEGSGYTF.